These 31 T cell receptor beta chains originate from one sample sequenced in a study of T cell repertoires in cytomegalovirus infection. Using its own MiXCR run on the reads, TCRdb lists one record per CDR3 protein. This sample has some 390,000 distinct CDR3 sequences, with over 15% found just once. Sample: PBMCs. Receptors were obtained from a human donor in good health (CMV status not recorded). Some clones in this sample may be carry-over from other donors' samples.

This clonotype showed up just a few times. The chain combines TRBV11-2 with TRBJ2-7; D could derive from TRBD1 or TRBD2 (6 bases each). Between the trimmed V and J ends, which lost 1 base and 5 bases, there was a span of 15 bases. This CDR3 spans 15 amino acids. Germline assignment: CDR1 SGHAT and CDR2 FQNNGV. The CDR3: CASSLGKGGYDEQYF. The DNA of the CDR3 is TGTGCCAGCAGCTTAGGTAAAGGGGGGTACGACGAGCAGTACTTC.

This chain joins TRBV4-1 and TRBJ2-2; either TRBD1 or TRBD2 may supply D (5 bases each). CDR3 length equals 15 residues. Germline V gene sequence: CDR1 MGHRA, CDR2 YSYEKL. Trimming stripped 4 bases from V and 0 bases from J, with 9 bases between. The CDR3 DNA sequence: TGCGCCAGCAGCCGGGGACCTACGAACACCGGGGAGCTGTTTTTT. It specifies CASSRGPTNTGELFF.

This clonotype has just a few counts. The V gene is TRBV19, the J gene TRBJ1-5; no clear D gene. There are 15 residues in the CDR3. Germline assignment: CDR1 LNHDA and CDR2 SQIVND (reference sequence). Trimming took off 8 bases at V and 0 bases at J, with 14 bases between the two ends. The CDR3 protein is CASDYSGNSNQPQHF. The CDR3 coding sequence is TGTGCCAGTGACTATTCCGGGAATAGCAATCAGCCCCAGCATTTT.

This clonotype was seen only a few times. The V call is TRBV7-2, the J call TRBJ2-5, with TRBD2 as a possible D gene (5 bases). The CDR3 is 13 amino acids. Germline CDR1 reads SGHTA; CDR2 reads FQGNSA. V was cut by 5 bases and J by 5 bases, with 12 bases left in between. The CDR3 protein is CASSTRAAETQYF. The CDR3 region has the DNA TGTGCCAGCAGCACGCGGGCCGCGGAGACCCAGTACTTC.

This clonotype has at least ten counts. The chain links TRBV7-8 to TRBJ1-2, with TRBD1 as a possible D gene (6 bases). This CDR3 is 15 amino acids long. Per the germline V gene, CDR1 is SGHVS and CDR2 is FQNEAQ. Between the trimmed V and J ends, which lost 4 bases and 7 bases, there was a span of 19 bases. CDR3 DNA: TGTGCCAGCAGCTCCCAGGCCAGGGGAGTGAGTGGCTACACCTTC. This gives the protein CASSSQARGVSGYTF.

This clonotype was recorded at least ten times. The rearrangement uses TRBV7-9 and TRBJ2-1; TRBD1 matches at 9 bases. V was clipped by 5 bases and J by 1 base; unmatched bases: 6. This CDR3 has 16 residues. Per germline, CDR1 SEHNR and CDR2 FQNEAQ (reference sequence). Here the CDR3 DNA reads TGTGCCAGCAGCGGGGGACAGGGTATTTCCTACAATGAGCAGTTCTTC. It translates to CASSGGQGISYNEQFF.

This clonotype was recorded a few times. The chain employs TRBV6-2 or TRBV6-3 and TRBJ2-1; TRBD2 aligns across 7 bases. In germline, CDR1 is MNHEY, CDR2 SVGEGT. The CDR3 runs to 15 residues. V trimming: 7 bases; J trimming: 8 bases; junction bases outside the gene matches: 14. CDR3 nucleotides: TGTGCCAGCACCAGGGACTACACCCACGTCGATGAGCAGTTCTTC. Its protein is CASTRDYTHVDEQFF.

This clonotype came up many times. The V call is TRBV7-2, the J call TRBJ2-3; D uncertain. CDR3 size: 12 residues. Germline CDR1 and CDR2: SGHTA and FQGNSA. V was trimmed by 7 bases and J by 9 bases, leaving 14 bases between them. The CDR3 protein is CASTSAGLTQYF. CDR3 nucleotides: TGTGCCAGCACTTCGGCAGGATTAACGCAGTATTTT. Looking up the rest from reference TRBV7-2 and TRBJ2-3 gives the full variable domain: GAGVSQSPSNKVTEKGKDVELRCDPISGHTALYWYRQSLGQGLEFLIYFQGNSAPDKSGLPSDRFSAERTGGSVSTLTIQRTQQEDSAVYLCASTSAGLTQYFGPGTRLTVL.

The sample holds many counts of this clonotype. This rearrangement joins TRBV7-2 to TRBJ2-5; 9 nucleotides match TRBD1. The junction had 7 bases not matched to a gene; V was cut back by 3 bases and J by 2 bases. Germline CDR1 SGHTA, CDR2 FQGNSA. The CDR3 contains 16 residues. DNA for the CDR3: TGTGCCAGCAGCTTGACCGGGACAGGGATACAAGAGACCCAGTACTTC. Its protein product is CASSLTGTGIQETQYF.

This clonotype came up a few times. The gene calls are TRBV12-3 or TRBV12-4 and TRBJ2-7; 7 bases are shared with TRBD2. The CDR3 is made up of 15 amino acids. The V and J ends lost 2 bases and 4 bases, in that order; junction bases with no gene match: 8. The chain's CDR3 is CASSLRGGSYYEQYF. CDR3 DNA: TGTGCCAGCAGTTTACGAGGCGGGAGCTATTACGAGCAGTACTTC.

The chain employs TRBV15 and TRBJ2-4; unclear D gene. Germline CDR1 and CDR2: LNHNV and YYDKDF (reference sequence). V was trimmed by 8 bases and J by 2 bases, leaving 10 bases between them. This CDR3 contains 13 residues. CDR3 sequence: CATRLVSKNIQYF. In DNA, the CDR3 is TGTGCCACCCGGCTGGTATCCAAAAACATTCAGTACTTC.

This clonotype was counted a few times. The chain is built from TRBV7-6 and TRBJ2-7; 7 bases fit TRBD2. The CDR3 covers 16 residues. From germline, CDR1 is SGHVS and CDR2 FNYEAQ. V lost 7 bases, J lost 3 bases, and 15 bases stayed unmatched. The CDR3 here is CASTPGRGVVVYEQYF. In DNA, the CDR3 is TGTGCCAGCACCCCGGGACGGGGGGTAGTTGTCTACGAGCAGTACTTC.

This clonotype was counted between two and nine times. The chain links TRBV10-2 to TRBJ1-1, with D perhaps matching TRBD1 (5 bases). Trimming removed 4 bases at V and 7 bases at J, with 13 bases between. The length of the CDR3 is 13 residues. Germline-derived CDR1 and CDR2 are WSHSY and SAAADI. The CDR3 DNA follows: TGCGCCAGCAGTGGGAATAATGGGGGTGAAGCTTTCTTT. Amino acids: CASSGNNGGEAFF.

This clonotype was seen only a few times. V and J are TRBV14 and TRBJ2-3; D is undetermined. The V and J ends lost 1 base and 4 bases respectively, with 15 bases between them. Germline V CDR1 and CDR2: SGHDN, FVKESK. The CDR3 covers 16 residues. The CDR3 nucleotides read TGTGCCAGCAGCCAAGGGGCAATACTGTCCGCAGATACGCAGTATTTT. Its translation is CASSQGAILSADTQYF.

This clonotype came up many times. The J gene is TRBJ2-5, the V gene TRBV11-2; no clear D gene. V lost 5 bases and J lost 3, with 13 bases in between. This CDR3 comprises 14 residues. CDR1 and CDR2 from the germline V gene are SGHAT and FQNNGV. The DNA of the CDR3 is TGTGCCAGCAGCCCCCAGTGGGAAGAAGAGACCCAGTACTTC. Protein product: CASSPQWEEETQYF.

This clonotype was counted ten times or more. V and J are TRBV7-8 and TRBJ2-4; 13 bases are shared with TRBD2. CDR1 and CDR2 from the germline V gene are SGHVS and FQNEAQ. The CDR3 contains 14 residues. J gave up 9 bases and V 5 bases, and 4 bases lay outside the gene matches. In DNA form, the CDR3 reads TGTGCCAGCAGCACTAGCGGGGGGGCCAGCATTCAGTACTTC. Protein: CASSTSGGASIQYF.

The chain joins TRBV20-1 to TRBJ1-6; TRBD1 aligns across 10 bases. This CDR3 has 15 residues. V lost 5 bases and J lost 7; bases outside the gene matches: 8. The germline V gene has CDR1 DFQATT and CDR2 SNEGSKA (reference sequence). In DNA form, the CDR3 reads TGCAGTGCTCCCCGGACAGGGGGGGAGAATTCACCCCTCCACTTT. It specifies CSAPRTGGENSPLHF.

The chain has TRBV20-1 and TRBJ2-7; TRBD1 matches at 8 bases. The ends lost 1 base at V and 1 base at J; junction bases unmatched: 15. This CDR3 is built from 18 residues. Germline V CDR1 and CDR2: DFQATT, SNEGSKA (reference sequence). The CDR3 DNA sequence: TGCAGTGCTAGAGCCCCCTCAAGGAGGACAGGGACGTCCTACGAGCAGTACTTC. Its protein is CSARAPSRRTGTSYEQYF.

This clonotype was seen more than once but under ten times. The chain uses TRBV2 and TRBJ1-2; D remains ambiguous. Germline-derived CDR1 and CDR2 are SNHLY and FYNNEI. CDR3 length equals 12 residues. The germline V and J ends were trimmed by 2 bases and 4 bases, with 5 bases remaining between them. The CDR3 DNA follows: TGTGCCAGCAGTGAAAGGGCCTATGGCTACACCTTC. Residues: CASSERAYGYTF.

This clonotype was detected only a few times. The rearrangement joins TRBV7-2 to TRBJ1-1; D is perhaps TRBD1 (5 bases). Trimming left V 5 bases short and J 0 bases short, with 13 bases between. The CDR3 runs 15 residues. Germline V gives CDR1 SGHTA, CDR2 FQGNSA. The DNA for the CDR3 is TGTGCCAGCAGCCCGGGAGGGGCTATGAACACTGAAGCTTTCTTT. Encoded protein: CASSPGGAMNTEAFF.

This clonotype was detected once. A much larger clone sits a single nucleotide away, making a read error possible. This chain joins TRBV19 and TRBJ2-1; D is undetermined. This CDR3 is 12 amino acids long. Germline CDR1 LNHDA, CDR2 SQIVND (reference sequence). In DNA form, the CDR3 reads TGTGCCAGTAGTATAGCTGACAATGGGCAGTTCTTC. It is translated as CASSIADNGQFF.

This clonotype was picked up a small number of times. The gene calls are TRBV5-5 and TRBJ1-1, with D maybe TRBD1 (5 bases). Trimming took off 3 bases at V and 5 bases at J, with 11 bases between the two ends. The CDR3 runs 13 residues. The germline V gene encodes CDR1 SGHKS and CDR2 YYEKEE (reference sequence). The CDR3 DNA reads TGTGCCAGCAGCTCGGGAAGGGGTACTGAAGCTTTCTTT. Its translation: CASSSGRGTEAFF. Using reference TRBV5-5 and TRBJ1-1 for the parts outside the CDR3, the full variable domain is DAGVTQSPTHLIKTRGQQVTLRCSPISGHKSVSWYQQVLGQGPQFIFQYYEKEERGRGNFPDRFSARQFPNYSSELNVNALLLGDSALYLCASSSGRGTEAFFGQGTRLTVV.

This clonotype came up many times. The J gene is TRBJ2-3, the V gene TRBV7-9; 14 nucleotides match TRBD2. CDR3 length: 16 residues. Losses at the gene ends were 5 bases for V and 4 bases for J; bases not matched to a gene: 5. The germline CDR1 and CDR2 sequences are SEHNR and FQNEAQ (reference sequence). Here the CDR3 reads CASSRRGLAGADTQYF. The CDR3 region has the DNA TGTGCCAGCAGCCGTCGGGGACTAGCGGGGGCAGATACGCAGTATTTT.

This clonotype has a handful of counts. The V gene is TRBV18, the J gene TRBJ2-3; D is uncertain. The CDR3 has 13 residues. Germline values: CDR1 KGHSH, CDR2 LQKENI. The V end was cut by 3 bases, the J end by 2 bases, with 6 bases between. CDR3 protein: CASSPRATDTQYF. The CDR3 bases are TGTGCCAGCTCACCTCGGGCCACAGATACGCAGTATTTT.

This clonotype was counted only a few times. The chain has TRBV7-8 and TRBJ1-6; D gene uncertain. Trimming cost V 6 bases and J 6 bases, with 18 bases left between them. The V gene's germline CDR1 is SGHVS and CDR2 FQNEAQ. The CDR3 extends over 16 amino acids. In DNA, the CDR3 is TGTGCCAGCAGTTCCCTTGAGGGCTCCCTTAATTCACCCCTCCACTTT. Its translation: CASSSLEGSLNSPLHF.

This clonotype appeared many times. This CDR3 reads CASSSRRVYEQYF. Written as DNA, the CDR3 is TGTGCCAGCAGCTCTAGGAGAGTCTACGAGCAGTACTTC. The gene calls are TRBV7-2 and TRBJ2-7; D unresolved. CDR1 and CDR2 (germline): SGHTA, FQGNSA. This CDR3 comprises 13 residues. V was shortened by 4 bases and J by 3 bases, with 10 bases between the two germline ends.

The gene calls are TRBV10-3 and TRBJ2-4; 11 bases agree with TRBD2. Germline values: CDR1 ENHRY, CDR2 SYGVKD. The CDR3 is 19 residues long. J was trimmed by 0 bases and V by 5 bases; bases with no gene match: 12. The DNA for the CDR3 is TGTGCCATCAGTAGATGGGGGACTAGCGGTACACTAGCCAAAAACATTCAGTACTTC. Its translation is CAISRWGTSGTLAKNIQYF.

A few counts support this clonotype. CDR3 region: CASSQFQGGEQYF. The DNA of the CDR3 is TGTGCCAGCAGCCAATTTCAGGGTGGGGAGCAGTACTTC. This sequence joins TRBV4-2 and TRBJ2-7, with D possibly being TRBD1 (5 bases). CDR3 length: 13 amino acids. From germline, CDR1 is LGHNA and CDR2 YNFKEQ. The V end was cut by 2 bases, the J end by 7 bases, with 12 bases between.

This clonotype was detected ten times or more. V gene TRBV7-2 combines with J gene TRBJ2-7, with a possible D match to TRBD2 (5 bases). The V end was cut by 5 bases, the J end by 0 bases, with 11 bases between. Germline lookup yields CDR1 SGHTA and CDR2 FQGNSA. The CDR3 is 14 amino acids. CDR3: CASSPAGSSYEQYF. Here the CDR3 DNA reads TGTGCCAGCAGCCCCGCGGGTTCCTCCTACGAGCAGTACTTC.

This clonotype showed up many times. Written as DNA, the CDR3 is TGCGCCAGCAGGAGTGGGTTAACGGGAGGACGGGAGCAGTTCTTC. The encoded protein is CASRSGLTGGREQFF. The gene calls are TRBV4-3 and TRBJ2-1, with 7 bases identical to TRBD2. The CDR3 totals 15 residues. Per germline, CDR1 LGHNA and CDR2 YSLEER. After removal of 6 bases from V and 10 bases from J, the junction contained 15 bases not matched to a gene.

The J gene is TRBJ1-3, the V gene TRBV3-1, with D uncertain. Germline V gene data show CDR1 as LGHDT and CDR2 as YNNKEL (reference sequence). The CDR3 length is 16 residues. The germline V and J ends were trimmed by 6 bases and 2 bases, with 17 bases remaining between them. CDR3 DNA sequence: TGTGCCAGCAGTCAACCTTCCTGGGGAACTGGAAACACCATATATTTT. Its translation: CASSQPSWGTGNTIYF. Full variable domain (missing parts from reference TRBV3-1 and TRBJ1-3): DTAVSQTPKYLVTQMGNDKSIKCEQNLGHDTMYWYKQDSKKFLKIMFSYNNKELIINETVPNRFSPKSPDKAHLNLHINSLELGDSAVYFCASSQPSWGTGNTIYFGEGSWLTVV.